A selection of T cell receptor beta chains follows, all from one sample in a study of blood T cell repertoires in COVID-19. Generated by immunoSEQ multiplex PCR, the TCRdb table keeps only in-frame clones and is missing some. The sample has 120,000 or so clones, 88% seen once. The sequenced sample was peripheral blood. Every receptor here comes from a woman at least 80 years old with acute or convalescent COVID-19. The CDR3 runs from the conserved cysteine through the conserved F or W. The order of the fields is V gene, J gene, clone size, D gene, CDR3 protein, CDR3 DNA. A D gene is named only where the DNA matches it firmly. Size is omitted from some rows. Given values are once, few, many or a class for expanded clones.

TRBV4-1	TRBJ2-3	.	.	CASSQGVYTDTQYF	TGCGCCAGCAGCCAAGGTGTCTACACAGATACGCAGTATTTT
TRBV7-2	TRBJ2-2	.	TRBD1	CASSPDRAGSRTGELFF	TGTGCCAGCAGCCCAGACAGGGCAGGGAGTCGGACCGGGGAGCTGTTTTTT
TRBV18	TRBJ1-5	.	.	CASSPNRADSNQPQHF	TGTGCCAGCTCACCAAACAGGGCAGATAGCAATCAGCCCCAGCATTTT
TRBV7-9	TRBJ1-1	.	.	CASSLPGPTGISEAFF	TGTGCCAGCAGCCTACCTGGTCCCACAGGGATAAGTGAAGCTTTCTTT
TRBV7-9	TRBJ2-1	.	.	CASSFQQGKSNEQFF	TGTGCCAGCAGCTTCCAGCAGGGGAAGAGTAATGAGCAGTTCTTC
TRBV18	TRBJ2-1	once	.	CASSPVRSYNEQFF	TGTGCCAGCTCACCAGTCAGGTCCTACAATGAGCAGTTCTTC
TRBV12-3/TRBV12-4	TRBJ2-7	few	.	CASSLARGGEQYF	TGTGCCAGCAGTTTAGCGCGAGGGGGCGAGCAGTACTTC
TRBV7-2	TRBJ1-6	.	TRBD1	CASSESQGVGSPLHF	TGTGCCAGCAGCGAGTCTCAGGGGGTGGGCTCACCCCTCCACTTT
TRBV6-1	TRBJ1-5	.	.	CASSEFGGNQPQHF	TGTGCCAGCAGTGAATTTGGGGGGAATCAGCCCCAGCATTTT
TRBV27	TRBJ2-1	.	TRBD1	CASSPPFRGYEQFF	TGTGCCAGCAGTCCGCCATTCAGGGGGTATGAGCAGTTCTTC
TRBV28	TRBJ1-2	.	TRBD1	CASSYGTGVGYTF	TGTGCCAGCAGCTACGGGACAGGGGTCGGCTACACCTTC
TRBV5-1	TRBJ2-3	.	TRBD2	CASSFSGGAPDTQYF	TGCGCCAGCAGCTTCAGCGGGGGGGCCCCAGATACGCAGTATTTT
TRBV7-8	TRBJ2-3	.	TRBD2	CASSLVRTSGDTQYF	TGTGCCAGCAGCTTAGTACGTACTAGCGGGGATACGCAGTATTTT
TRBV5-8	TRBJ1-2	.	.	CASSFGNRDVYGYTF	TGTGCCAGCAGCTTCGGGAACAGGGACGTCTATGGCTACACCTTC
TRBV6-2/TRBV6-3	TRBJ2-7	once	TRBD1	CASSRSGGVYEQYF	TGTGCCAGCAGTAGGTCAGGGGGTGTCTACGAGCAGTACTTC
TRBV3-1/TRBV3-2	TRBJ1-1	few	TRBD1	CASSPGQVITEAFF	TGTGCCAGCAGCCCCGGACAGGTTATCACTGAAGCTTTCTTT
TRBV5-5	TRBJ2-5	.	TRBD1	CASSRTGTANQETQYF	TGTGCCAGCAGCCGTACCGGGACAGCCAACCAAGAGACCCAGTACTTC
TRBV7-9	TRBJ2-2	.	.	CASTQTGELFF	TGTGCCAGCACTCAGACCGGGGAGCTGTTTTTT
TRBV3-1/TRBV3-2	TRBJ2-7	.	.	CASSSRLNGYEQYF	TGTGCCAGCAGCTCGAGACTCAATGGGTACGAGCAGTACTTC
TRBV5-4	TRBJ2-7	.	.	CASSLGGKTYEQYF	TGTGCCAGCAGCTTGGGCGGGAAAACCTACGAGCAGTACTTC